The TCR beta chain under discussion was sequenced for a study of human T cells and chemical hapten exposure. Study information: The cohort included alopecia areata under or over 50% scalp, totalis and universalis.

Unmatched junction bases numbered 8, after V lost 3 bases and J lost 6 bases. This CDR3 comprises 14 residues. The germline gives CDR1 SGHAT, CDR2 FQNNGV. As for time point: pre-sensitization, week 0. Sample treatment: therapeutic diphenylcyclopropenone sensitization with weekly scalp DPC. Phlebotomy was performed prior to application of every patch test. TCRdb called the RACE reads again in MiXCR, with one record for every CDR3 protein. The repertoire holds some 39,000 distinct CDR3 sequences, approximately 7.6% seen once, with over 1% in the top ten. Study-wide results and limits: The number of TCRs above 1 in 1000 frequency did not change after DPC sensitization.

This clonotype was recorded at least ten times. Its antigen is as yet unknown. Sequences were derived from whole blood, sampled in connection with sensitization to the hapten diphenylcyclopropenone (DPC). This TCR came from a woman aged 45 to 65 with alopecia areata. Some clones in this sample may be carry-over from other donors' samples. V usage is TRBV11-2 and J usage is TRBJ2-7; 7 bases line up with TRBD2. CDR3 protein: CASSFDPSGPEQYF. The CDR3 coding sequence is TGTGCCAGCAGCTTCGACCCTAGCGGCCCCGAGCAGTACTTC.